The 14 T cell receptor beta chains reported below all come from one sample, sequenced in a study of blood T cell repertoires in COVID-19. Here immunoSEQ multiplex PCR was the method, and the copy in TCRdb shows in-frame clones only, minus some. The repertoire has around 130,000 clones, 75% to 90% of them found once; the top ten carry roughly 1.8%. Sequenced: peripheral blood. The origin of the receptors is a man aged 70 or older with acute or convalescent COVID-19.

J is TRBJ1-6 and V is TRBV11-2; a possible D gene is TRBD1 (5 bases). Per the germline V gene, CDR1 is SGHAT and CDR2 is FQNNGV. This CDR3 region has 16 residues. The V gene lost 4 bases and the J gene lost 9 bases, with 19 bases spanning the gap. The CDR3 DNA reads TGTGCCAGCAGCTCAATACCAGCCCAGGGAATTTCACCCCTCCACTTT. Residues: CASSSIPAQGISPLHF. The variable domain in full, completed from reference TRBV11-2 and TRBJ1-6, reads EAGVAQSPRYKIIEKRQSVAFWCNPISGHATLYWYQQILGQGPKLLIQFQNNGVVDDSQLPKDRFSAERLKGVDSTLKIQPAKLEDSAVYLCASSSIPAQGISPLHFGNGTRLTVT.

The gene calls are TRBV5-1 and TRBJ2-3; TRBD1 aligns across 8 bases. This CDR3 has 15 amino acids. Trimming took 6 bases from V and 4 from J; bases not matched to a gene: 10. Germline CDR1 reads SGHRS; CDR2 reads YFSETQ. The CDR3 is CASTSGQGIADTQYF. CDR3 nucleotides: TGCGCCAGCACATCTGGACAGGGAATTGCAGATACGCAGTATTTT.

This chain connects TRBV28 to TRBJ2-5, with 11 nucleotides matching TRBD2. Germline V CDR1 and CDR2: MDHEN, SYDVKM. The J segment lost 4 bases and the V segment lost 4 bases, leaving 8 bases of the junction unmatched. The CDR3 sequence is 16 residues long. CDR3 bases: TGTGCCAGCAGTTCCCATAGCGGGGGGGCGAGAGAGACCCAGTACTTC. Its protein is CASSSHSGGARETQYF.

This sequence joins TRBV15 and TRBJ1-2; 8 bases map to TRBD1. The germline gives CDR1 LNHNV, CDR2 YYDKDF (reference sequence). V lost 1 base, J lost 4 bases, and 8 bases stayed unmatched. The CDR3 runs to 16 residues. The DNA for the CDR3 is TGTGCCACCAGCAGAGCCTGGACAGGGTGGGCCTATGGCTACACCTTC. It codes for CATSRAWTGWAYGYTF.

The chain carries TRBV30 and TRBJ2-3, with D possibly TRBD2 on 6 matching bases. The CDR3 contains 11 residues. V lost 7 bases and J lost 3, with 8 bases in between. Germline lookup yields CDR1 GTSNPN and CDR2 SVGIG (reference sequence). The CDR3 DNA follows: TGTGCCTCGGGACTTACAGATACGCAGTATTTT. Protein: CASGLTDTQYF.

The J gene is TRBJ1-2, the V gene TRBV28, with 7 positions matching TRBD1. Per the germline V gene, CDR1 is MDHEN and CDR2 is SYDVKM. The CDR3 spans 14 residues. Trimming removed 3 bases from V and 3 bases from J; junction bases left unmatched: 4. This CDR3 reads CASSLGRGDYGYTF. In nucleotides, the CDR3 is TGTGCCAGCAGTTTGGGCAGGGGGGACTATGGCTACACCTTC.

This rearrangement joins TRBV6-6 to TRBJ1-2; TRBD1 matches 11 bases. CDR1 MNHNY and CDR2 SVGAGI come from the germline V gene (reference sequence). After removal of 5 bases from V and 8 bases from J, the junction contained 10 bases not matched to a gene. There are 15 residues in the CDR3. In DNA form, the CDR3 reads TGTGCCAGCAGTCCCTCCGGACAGGGGGCAAAAGGCTACACCTTC. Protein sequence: CASSPSGQGAKGYTF.

The CDR3 nucleotides read TGTGCCAGCAGGGACACGCAGACAGAGACCCAGTACTTC. This codes for CASRDTQTETQYF. V is TRBV2 and J is TRBJ2-5, with a possible D match to TRBD1 (5 bases). The germline CDR1 and CDR2 sequences are SNHLY and FYNNEI. Trimming shortened V by 6 bases and J by 4 bases, and 12 bases separated the two germline ends. The CDR3 runs 13 residues. The full variable domain, rest sourced from reference TRBV2 and TRBJ2-5, is EPEVTQTPSHQVTQMGQEVILRCVPISNHLYFYWYRQILGQKVEFLVSFYNNEISEKSEIFDDQFSVERPDGSNFTLKIRSTKLEDSAMYFCASRDTQTETQYFGPGTRLLVL.

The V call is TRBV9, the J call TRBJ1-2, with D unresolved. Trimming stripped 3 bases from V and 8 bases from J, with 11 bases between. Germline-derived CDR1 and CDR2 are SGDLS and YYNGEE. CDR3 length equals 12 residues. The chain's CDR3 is CASSAALEGYTF. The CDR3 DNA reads TGTGCCAGCAGCGCCGCTCTAGAGGGCTACACCTTC.

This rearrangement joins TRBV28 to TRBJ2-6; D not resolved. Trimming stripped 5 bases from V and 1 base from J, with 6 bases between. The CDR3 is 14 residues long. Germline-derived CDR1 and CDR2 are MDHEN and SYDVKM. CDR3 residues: CASSPQSGANVLTF. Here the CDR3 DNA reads TGTGCCAGCAGTCCCCAATCTGGGGCCAACGTCCTGACTTTC.

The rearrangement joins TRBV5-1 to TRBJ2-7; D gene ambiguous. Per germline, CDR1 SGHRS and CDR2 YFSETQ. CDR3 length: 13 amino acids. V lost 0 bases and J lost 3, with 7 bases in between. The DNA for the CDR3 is TGCGCCAGCAGCTTGGGGCATTTCTACGAGCAGTACTTC. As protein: CASSLGHFYEQYF.

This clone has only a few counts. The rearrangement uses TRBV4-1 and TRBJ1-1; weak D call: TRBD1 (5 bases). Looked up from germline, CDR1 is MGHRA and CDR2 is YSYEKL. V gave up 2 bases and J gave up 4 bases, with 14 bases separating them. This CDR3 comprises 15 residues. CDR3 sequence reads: CASSQPGQGGTEAFF. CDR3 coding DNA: TGCGCCAGCAGCCAACCGGGTCAGGGAGGCACTGAAGCTTTCTTT.

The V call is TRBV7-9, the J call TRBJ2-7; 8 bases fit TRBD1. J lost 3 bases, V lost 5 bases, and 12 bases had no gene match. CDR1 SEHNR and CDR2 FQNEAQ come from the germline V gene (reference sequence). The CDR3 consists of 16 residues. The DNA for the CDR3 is TGTGCCAGCAGCCGTGGGGCAGGGGGCCCACTCTACGAGCAGTACTTC. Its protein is CASSRGAGGPLYEQYF.

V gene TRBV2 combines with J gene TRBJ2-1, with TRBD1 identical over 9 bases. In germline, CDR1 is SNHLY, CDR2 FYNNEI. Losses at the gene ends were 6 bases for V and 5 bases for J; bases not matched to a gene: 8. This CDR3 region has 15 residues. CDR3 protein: CASRTGQGVNNEQFF. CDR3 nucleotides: TGTGCCAGCAGGACGGGACAGGGAGTTAACAATGAGCAGTTCTTC.